Each of the 32 T cell receptor beta chains below was sequenced from the same sample in a study of T cells after yellow fever vaccination. TCRdb called the 5' RACE reads again in MiXCR, with one record for every CDR3 protein. The table records 320,000 or so distinct CDR3 sequences, about 7.8% of them present only once. The material sequenced was PBMCs, taken about 41 days after the first yellow fever vaccination. Every receptor here comes from a young man who received the YFV17D yellow fever vaccine.

The J gene is TRBJ2-4, the V gene TRBV4-1; D remains ambiguous. There are 17 residues in the CDR3. The V gene lost 0 bases and the J gene lost 0 bases, with 12 bases spanning the gap. In germline, CDR1 is MGHRA, CDR2 YSYEKL. CDR3 protein: CASSQESLVLAKNIQYF. Here the CDR3 DNA reads TGCGCCAGCAGCCAAGAGAGCCTGGTCCTAGCCAAAAACATTCAGTACTTC.

This clonotype was recorded a few times. This chain connects TRBV7-2 to TRBJ2-7, with unresolved D. From germline, CDR1 is SGHTA and CDR2 FQGNSA. V lost 3 bases to trimming and J lost 5 bases, with 8 bases between them. The CDR3 has 12 residues. The DNA of the CDR3 is TGTGCCAGCAGCTTCTCGGTCCACGAGCAGTACTTC. Protein: CASSFSVHEQYF.

V and J are TRBV5-1 and TRBJ1-4; D is perhaps TRBD1 (5 bases). Germline CDR1 reads SGHRS; CDR2 reads YFSETQ. Deletions cut 2 bases from V and 3 bases from J, with 14 bases between. The CDR3 extends over 16 amino acids. CDR3 loop: CASSFLGAGSNEKLFF. CDR3 sequence (DNA): TGCGCCAGCAGCTTCCTCGGGGCGGGATCTAATGAAAAACTGTTTTTT.

This clonotype was picked up many times. The chain employs TRBV4-1 and TRBJ2-2; D unresolved. This CDR3 has 13 amino acids. Germline loops: CDR1 MGHRA, CDR2 YSYEKL. V was trimmed by 4 bases and J by 7 bases, leaving 10 bases between them. CDR3 loop: CASSLGRGGELFF. CDR3 bases: TGCGCCAGCAGCCTCGGTCGCGGCGGGGAGCTGTTTTTT.

As DNA, the CDR3 is TGCAGCGCCAGTGGACAGTCGAACACCGGGGAGCTGTTTTTT. It is translated as CSASGQSNTGELFF. The chain joins TRBV29-1 to TRBJ2-2; perhaps TRBD1 as D (6 bases). This CDR3 comprises 14 residues. The V end lost 7 bases, the J end lost 0 bases, and 12 bases lay between the germline ends. Germline V gene data show CDR1 as SQVTM and CDR2 as ANQGSEA.

This clonotype has only a few counts. The chain recombines TRBV5-5 with TRBJ1-1; TRBD1 is a possible D gene (5 bases). Looked up from germline, CDR1 is SGHKS and CDR2 is YYEKEE (reference sequence). Trimming pared 6 bases from V and 1 base from J, leaving 13 bases between. The CDR3 runs to 14 residues. The CDR3 region has the DNA TGTGCCAGCACCTCAAATCAGGGGAACACTGAAGCTTTCTTT. Its protein product is CASTSNQGNTEAFF.

In this sample, this clonotype turned up a few times. The rearrangement joins TRBV23-1 to TRBJ2-7; TRBD2 might be the D (5 bases). TRBV23-1 is an ORF, with its function uncertain. Trimming shortened V by 0 bases and J by 2 bases, and 17 bases separated the two germline ends. CDR3 length equals 17 residues. The CDR3 is CASSQSRTGRLTYEQYV. The CDR3 coding sequence is TGCGCCAGCAGTCAATCTCGGACTGGGCGTTTAACCTACGAGCAGTACGTC.

This sequence joins TRBV11-2 and TRBJ2-7, with a possible D match to TRBD1 (6 bases). Germline V gives CDR1 SGHAT, CDR2 FQNNGV. Trimming shortened V by 1 base and J by 3 bases, and 13 bases separated the two germline ends. The CDR3 is 15 amino acids. The CDR3 is CASSLATGLSYEQYF. CDR3 DNA sequence: TGTGCCAGCAGCTTAGCGACAGGTTTGAGCTACGAGCAGTACTTC.

This clonotype has a count of ten or more. The CDR3 bases are TGCAGTGCTAGTGAGGGACGGGACACCGGGGAGCTGTTTTTT. Translation gives CSASEGRDTGELFF. The chain combines TRBV20-1 with TRBJ2-2; D is tentatively TRBD1 or TRBD2 (5 bases each). Trimming removed 3 bases at V and 3 bases at J, with 11 bases between. Germline V gene lookup returns CDR1 DFQATT and CDR2 SNEGSKA (reference sequence). The CDR3 runs 14 residues.

In DNA, the CDR3 is TGTGCCAGCAGTAGAACAGGGTATCTGGAGACCCAGTACTTC. This codes for CASSRTGYLETQYF. The genes are TRBV6-1 and TRBJ2-5; D is possibly TRBD1 (6 bases). The CDR3 extends over 14 amino acids. V was trimmed by 5 bases and J by 5 bases, leaving 15 bases between them. Germline lookup yields CDR1 MNHNS and CDR2 SASEGT.

V usage is TRBV4-1 and J usage is TRBJ2-1, with TRBD2 as a possible D gene (5 bases). Germline lookup yields CDR1 MGHRA and CDR2 YSYEKL. The CDR3 spans 13 residues. Trimming cost V 1 base and J 10 bases, with 11 bases left between them. The CDR3 coding sequence is TGCGCCAGCAGCCAAGTGTCACTAGGGGAGCAGTTCTTC. This gives the protein CASSQVSLGEQFF.

This clonotype was observed a handful of times. The chain combines TRBV12-3 or TRBV12-4 with TRBJ1-4, with D unresolved. Deletions cut 3 bases from V and 3 bases from J, with 8 bases between. The CDR3 extends over 14 amino acids. The CDR3 sequence is CASSFGRPNEKLFF. In nucleotides, the CDR3 is TGTGCCAGCAGTTTTGGCAGGCCTAATGAAAAACTGTTTTTT.

This clonotype was detected ten times or more. The chain combines TRBV4-3 with TRBJ2-5; perhaps TRBD2 as D (5 bases). The CDR3 covers 15 residues. Germline-derived CDR1 and CDR2 are LGHNA and YSLEER. The germline V and J ends were trimmed by 2 bases and 4 bases, with 14 bases remaining between them. CDR3: CASSQKKAVGETQYF. CDR3 sequence (DNA): TGCGCCAGCAGCCAAAAGAAAGCGGTAGGAGAGACCCAGTACTTC.

The chain couples TRBV12-3 or TRBV12-4 to TRBJ2-3; D not certain. There are 15 residues in the CDR3. V lost 7 bases and J lost 2, with 16 bases in between. This chain's CDR3 is CASKLRASLTDTQYF. In DNA form, the CDR3 reads TGTGCCAGCAAGCTCCGCGCTTCTCTCACAGATACGCAGTATTTT.

The chain couples TRBV15 to TRBJ1-2; TRBD1 matches at 9 bases. Germline CDR1 and CDR2: LNHNV and YYDKDF (reference sequence). The CDR3 is made up of 16 amino acids. V dropped 0 bases and J dropped 8; count of bases not matched to a gene: 10. The CDR3, as DNA: TGTGCCACCAGCAGAGATCCAAGGGGACAGGGAGAGGGCTACACCTTC. Translation gives CATSRDPRGQGEGYTF.

The sample holds a few counts of this clonotype. The CDR3 sequence: CAISDPTLAGHNEQFF. The CDR3 DNA reads as TGTGCCATCAGTGATCCTACCCTAGCGGGGCACAATGAGCAGTTCTTC. This rearrangement joins TRBV10-3 to TRBJ2-1, with 9 bases matching TRBD2. The CDR3 contains 16 residues. The germline gives CDR1 ENHRY, CDR2 SYGVKD. The V and J ends lost 3 bases and 5 bases, in that order; junction bases with no gene match: 8.

This chain connects TRBV20-1 to TRBJ2-7; D is ambiguous. V was shortened by 6 bases and J by 5 bases, with 23 bases between the two germline ends. Germline V gene sequence: CDR1 DFQATT, CDR2 SNEGSKA (reference sequence). This CDR3 is 15 amino acids long. This CDR3 reads CSATPWNREGDEQYF. DNA for the CDR3: TGCAGTGCCACCCCCTGGAACAGAGAAGGAGACGAGCAGTACTTC.

The sample holds many counts of this clonotype. The chain combines TRBV5-1 with TRBJ2-3; TRBD2 might be the D (5 bases). The V end was cut by 10 bases, the J end by 6 bases, with 18 bases between. CDR3 length: 13 amino acids. Germline CDR1 SGHRS, CDR2 YFSETQ. The CDR3: CAGRLAGEDTQYF. The CDR3 nucleotides are TGCGCCGGTCGCCTAGCCGGGGAGGATACGCAGTATTTT.

The chain uses TRBV5-5 and TRBJ1-1; possible D gene TRBD1, 6 bases. V gave up 1 base and J gave up 4 bases, with 11 bases separating them. Per germline, CDR1 SGHKS and CDR2 YYEKEE (reference sequence). The CDR3 consists of 14 residues. CDR3 sequence reads: CASSLTGLGTEAFF. Here the CDR3 DNA reads TGTGCCAGCAGCTTGACAGGGCTAGGCACTGAAGCTTTCTTT.

This clonotype showed up just a few times. The rearrangement links TRBV7-2 to TRBJ1-2; D possibly corresponds to TRBD1 (5 bases). The germline V gene encodes CDR1 SGHTA and CDR2 FQGNSA. Trimming pared 3 bases from V and 2 bases from J, leaving 13 bases between. The CDR3 sequence is 15 residues long. CDR3 sequence: CASSFGGFLNYGYTF. The CDR3 DNA reads TGTGCCAGCAGCTTTGGGGGGTTCCTCAACTATGGCTACACCTTC.

Only a few counts were recorded for this clonotype. The chain carries TRBV6-5 and TRBJ2-7, with D perhaps matching TRBD1 (6 bases). Per germline, CDR1 MNHEY and CDR2 SVGAGI. This CDR3 region has 16 residues. Trimming removed 0 bases at V and 3 bases at J, with 15 bases between. DNA of the CDR3: TGTGCCAGCAGTTACTCGACACAGGGCCCCCTCTACGAGCAGTACTTC. This codes for CASSYSTQGPLYEQYF.

Ten or more counts support this clonotype. The gene calls are TRBV6-5 and TRBJ1-6; D unclear. This CDR3 comprises 15 residues. Germline CDR1 reads MNHEY; CDR2 reads SVGAGI. The germline V and J ends were trimmed by 0 bases and 10 bases, with 13 bases remaining between them. This chain's CDR3 is CASSYSELDRSPLHF. The CDR3 nucleotides read TGTGCCAGCAGTTACTCGGAGTTAGATAGGTCACCCCTCCACTTT.

The gene calls are TRBV5-1 and TRBJ2-1; D may be TRBD1 or TRBD2 (7 bases each). Germline CDR1 reads SGHRS; CDR2 reads YFSETQ. This CDR3 is 16 amino acids long. V shed 3 bases and J shed 3 bases, with 16 bases lying between them. The CDR3 region is CASSSDSGGGYNEQFF. CDR3 bases: TGCGCCAGCAGCTCTGACTCAGGGGGGGGCTACAATGAGCAGTTCTTC.

The CDR3 reads CASSLGLPGQGGSPLHF. The CDR3, as DNA: TGTGCCAGCAGCTTAGGCCTACCGGGACAGGGAGGTTCACCCCTCCACTTT. The chain joins TRBV13 to TRBJ1-6; TRBD1 agrees at 9 bases. The germline V gene has CDR1 PRHDT and CDR2 FYEKMQ (reference sequence). This CDR3 is built from 17 residues. V was pared by 0 bases and J by 9 bases, with 9 bases of the junction left unmatched.

The V call is TRBV6-1, the J call TRBJ2-3, with 7 bases that match TRBD2. CDR1 and CDR2 from the germline V gene are MNHNS and SASEGT. J lost 5 bases, V lost 5 bases, and 10 bases had no gene match. This CDR3 is built from 15 residues. The CDR3 protein is CASSPAGVAGDTQYF. The CDR3 DNA sequence: TGTGCCAGCAGTCCCGCGGGGGTAGCAGGAGATACGCAGTATTTT.

The rearrangement links TRBV25-1 to TRBJ2-1, with D possibly being TRBD1 (6 bases). This CDR3 contains 15 residues. Trimming took off 5 bases at V and 4 bases at J, with 15 bases between the two ends. The germline V gene encodes CDR1 MGHDK and CDR2 SYGVNS. The CDR3 here is CASSLLDSQYNEQFF. DNA for the CDR3: TGTGCCAGCAGTTTATTGGACAGCCAATACAATGAGCAGTTCTTC.

This clonotype came up many times. J is TRBJ2-2 and V is TRBV12-3 or TRBV12-4, with 7 bases aligning to TRBD1. V shed 6 bases, J shed 2 bases, and the junction held 6 bases outside the gene matches. This CDR3 contains 15 residues. The CDR3 bases are TGTGCCAGCAGACCCGGGACAGCAAACACCGGGGAGCTGTTTTTT. Encoded protein: CASRPGTANTGELFF.

This clonotype was counted a few times. V is TRBV5-1 and J is TRBJ2-7, with D tentatively TRBD2 (6 bases). Germline CDR1 reads SGHRS; CDR2 reads YFSETQ. Between the trimmed V and J ends, which lost 6 bases and 1 base, there was a span of 14 bases. There are 14 residues in the CDR3. The CDR3 region is CASTRDWSSYEQYF. The CDR3 DNA reads as TGCGCCAGCACCAGGGACTGGTCGTCCTACGAGCAGTACTTC.

In its sample, this clonotype was seen many times. V and J are TRBV3-1 and TRBJ2-5; the D is unclear. Germline-derived CDR1 and CDR2 are LGHDT and YNNKEL (reference sequence). CDR3 size: 14 residues. The V gene lost 4 bases and the J gene lost 6 bases, with 15 bases spanning the gap. This CDR3 is CASSLDGRRKTQYF. The CDR3 nucleotides read TGTGCCAGCAGCCTCGACGGACGGCGAAAGACCCAGTACTTC.

This clonotype was seen a handful of times. This chain connects TRBV12-3 or TRBV12-4 to TRBJ2-7; no definite D call. V was trimmed by 4 bases and J by 2 bases, leaving 9 bases between them. The CDR3 consists of 13 residues. The CDR3, as DNA: TGTGCCAGCAGTTCGACGAACACCTACGAGCAGTACTTC. It specifies CASSSTNTYEQYF.

This sequence joins TRBV11-2 and TRBJ2-3; 11 bases fit TRBD2. The germline V gene encodes CDR1 SGHAT and CDR2 FQNNGV. The CDR3 contains 18 residues. The J segment lost 9 bases and the V segment lost 2 bases, leaving 16 bases of the junction unmatched. CDR3 in DNA: TGTGCCAGCAGCTTATTGGCTCTAGCGGGGGGTCGTCTATTGACGCAGTATTTT. Protein product: CASSLLALAGGRLLTQYF.

The V gene is TRBV7-2, the J gene TRBJ2-1; 7 bases fit TRBD2. From germline, CDR1 is SGHTA and CDR2 FQGNSA. The CDR3 is 14 residues long. After removal of 5 bases from V and 5 bases from J, the junction contained 6 bases not matched to a gene. The CDR3 coding sequence is TGTGCCAGCAGCCACGGGGGGAACGACAATGAGCAGTTCTTC. Protein: CASSHGGNDNEQFF.